This record covers a single T cell receptor (beta chain). Its antigen is unknown. Researchers ran the PCR with 60 Vbeta and 13 Jbeta primers. The repertoire was sequenced with immunoSEQ multiplex PCR; TCRdb's copy has only in-frame clones and lacks some. The sample has over 75,000 clones; around 79% are singletons. These data originate in a study of cytomegalovirus exposure and HLA in healthy donors. Overall study: Of the donors genotyped, several hundred in all, around 76% fell in the Caucasian-associated ancestry cluster. Study outcomes and limitations: TCR beta sequences reportedly predicted the HLA-A and HLA-B alleles of most subjects accurately. A later analysis reported that several of the most significant clusters appeared to be linked to common viral pathogens, among them Epstein-Barr virus.

This sequence originates from a female donor in good health and CMV-seronegative. The sequenced material came from PBMCs.

CDR3 loop: CAISGGVADTQYF. In DNA form, the CDR3 reads TGTGCCATCAGTGGCGGAGTAGCAGATACGCAGTATTTT. This rearrangement joins TRBV10-3 to TRBJ2-3, with D uncertain. This CDR3 comprises 13 residues. CDR1 is ENHRY and CDR2 is SYGVKD in the germline V gene. Trimming removed 4 bases at V and 4 bases at J, with 9 bases between.